The table lists the clone carrying this T cell receptor beta chain with many counts. The antigen is not known. The germline V gene has CDR1 LGHNA and CDR2 YNFKEQ. This CDR3 contains 17 residues. With V trimmed by 0 bases and J by 1 base, 7 bases remained unmatched. Researchers built TCR beta libraries using quantitative 5'-RACE with molecular barcodes. Each CDR3 protein is one row after TCRdb ran MiXCR on the 5' RACE reads. In the table there are approximately 130,000 distinct CDR3 sequences, around 8.5% of which are singletons. This sample was included in a study of CD8 T cells in ankylosing spondylitis. Overall study results and limits: Several of the motif variants were reported before in synovial fluid and blood from reactive arthritis. Seemingly characteristic of ankylosing spondylitis blood was a TCR beta motif consisting of about 8 highly homologous variants. According to the report, clones linked to the disease were significantly enriched in matched synovial fluid samples taken from ankylosing spondylitis patients.

This receptor was taken from a male donor with ankylosing spondylitis or in good health (not recorded which). The specimen was blood, either unsorted or a sorted T cell fraction (not recorded which). This sequence joins TRBV4-2 and TRBJ2-3; 7 bases line up with TRBD2. CDR3 in DNA: TGTGCCAGCAGCCAAGATGGGCGGGAGTCCGGCACAGATACGCAGTATTTT. Translation gives CASSQDGRESGTDTQYF.